The 21 T cell receptor beta chains below come from one sample, sequenced in a study of graft-versus-host responses after intestinal transplantation (dated by TCRdb to 2020 to 2022). Libraries were made using the immunoSEQ multiplex PCR assay. TCRdb carries this immuneACCESS record with in-frame sequences only. Its versions omit some clonotypes, under half of them owing to an unresolved V gene in the studies checked, with the rest unexplained. Recorded for this sample are tens of thousands of clones; nearly 95% of them occurred a single time. 2% to 2.5% of the sample is in the top ten clones. No cognate antigen is known for these TCRs. The time point label on this specimen signifies: cells obtained before transplantation from donor or recipient. Here the sequenced sample was unstimulated CD4+ T cells sorted from spleen or lymph node cells, taken before transplant. All receptors come from a human donor who was the organ donor for an intestinal transplant.

The genes are TRBV4-2 and TRBJ1-2; 10 bases agree with TRBD1. Germline V gene sequence: CDR1 LGHNA, CDR2 YNFKEQ. Trimming cost V 4 bases and J 2 bases; bases outside gene matches: 1. The CDR3 consists of 14 residues. CDR3 in amino acids: CASSPGQGNYGYTF. For the CDR3, the DNA is TGTGCCAGCAGCCCGGGACAGGGGAACTATGGCTACACCTTC.

In its sample, this clone was seen a few times. The genes are TRBV19 and TRBJ1-4; D gene unclear. Germline V gene sequence: CDR1 LNHDA, CDR2 SQIVND (reference sequence). With 4 bases removed from V and 7 bases from J, the gap between germline ends came to 10 bases. The CDR3 contains 13 residues. The CDR3 DNA sequence: TGTGCCAGTAGTAGGGGTGGCGGTGAAAAACTGTTTTTT. Translating gives CASSRGGGEKLFF.

The chain is built from TRBV10-1 and TRBJ1-4, with 7 bases that match TRBD1. Germline loops: CDR1 WNHNN, CDR2 SYGVQD (reference sequence). The CDR3 loop spans 16 amino acids. V was pared by 10 bases and J by 6 bases, with 17 bases of the junction left unmatched. The CDR3 region is CATLIIGGGKDEKLFF. In DNA form, the CDR3 reads TGCGCCACCCTTATTATAGGGGGCGGGAAGGATGAAAAACTGTTTTTT.

The chain has TRBV30 and TRBJ1-2; TRBD1 aligns across 7 bases. The CDR3 extends over 13 amino acids. With 3 bases clipped from V and 4 bases from J, the junction kept 5 bases outside the gene matches. CDR1 and CDR2 (germline): GTSNPN, SVGIG (reference sequence). DNA for the CDR3: TGTGCCTGGAGGACAGGGAAAGGCTATGGCTACACCTTC. This translates into CAWRTGKGYGYTF.

This clone was found once. This sequence joins TRBV5-1 and TRBJ2-7, with TRBD2 as a possible D gene (6 bases). The CDR3 extends over 13 amino acids. CDR1 is SGHRS and CDR2 is YFSETQ in the germline V gene. V gave up 3 bases and J gave up 7 bases, with 14 bases separating them. CDR3 DNA sequence: TGCGCCAGCAGCTGGGGGACGGGGGAAGAGCAGTACTTC. Translated: CASSWGTGEEQYF.

The chain employs TRBV4-3 and TRBJ2-5, with 9 bases that match TRBD2. The CDR3 is made up of 17 amino acids. V trimming: 0 bases; J trimming: 5 bases; junction bases outside the gene matches: 10. The germline V gene has CDR1 LGHNA and CDR2 YSLEER. CDR3 DNA: TGCGCCAGCAGCCAAGATTTAATAGCGGGAGCATCTGAGACCCAGTACTTC. Translating gives CASSQDLIAGASETQYF.

The chain recombines TRBV7-2 with TRBJ1-1; no firm D call. V lost 2 bases and J 4 bases, leaving 11 bases between the germline ends. CDR3 length equals 14 residues. Germline CDR1 SGHTA, CDR2 FQGNSA. The CDR3 sequence is CASSLTGRGTEAFF. The CDR3 bases are TGTGCCAGCAGCTTAACCGGGCGGGGCACTGAAGCTTTCTTT.

The chain links TRBV11-2 to TRBJ1-6; no firm D call. This CDR3 contains 12 residues. V lost 5 bases and J lost 2, with 1 base in between. The V gene's germline CDR1 is SGHAT and CDR2 FQNNGV. CDR3 DNA sequence: TGTGCCAGCAGCACCTATAATTCACCCCTCCACTTT. Its protein is CASSTYNSPLHF.

This clone has only one observation. The chain has TRBV28 and TRBJ1-5; the D gene is possibly TRBD1 (5 bases). CDR3 length equals 16 residues. V was pared by 3 bases and J by 4 bases, with 16 bases between. The germline V gene has CDR1 MDHEN and CDR2 SYDVKM. For the CDR3, the DNA is TGTGCCAGCAGTTTGATGCAGGGACTAGGGAATCAGCCCCAGCATTTT. Translating it yields CASSLMQGLGNQPQHF.

This chain uses TRBV12-5 with TRBJ2-2, with no clear D. CDR3 size: 12 residues. In germline, CDR1 is LGHNT, CDR2 FRNRAP. Trimming removed 6 bases from V and 6 bases from J, with 8 bases in between. The CDR3 DNA is TGTGCTAGTGGCCTCAAGTCCGGGGAGCTGTTTTTT. Amino acids: CASGLKSGELFF.

The V and J genes are TRBV19 and TRBJ1-1; D might be TRBD1 (5 bases). In germline, CDR1 is LNHDA, CDR2 SQIVND (reference sequence). The length of the CDR3 is 15 residues. Trimming took off 3 bases at V and 1 base at J, with 12 bases between the two ends. The CDR3 protein is CASSMARQRNTEAFF. In nucleotides, the CDR3 is TGTGCCAGTAGTATGGCCCGACAGCGGAACACTGAAGCTTTCTTT.

The chain links TRBV19 to TRBJ2-3; 9 bases align to TRBD2. The germline V gene has CDR1 LNHDA and CDR2 SQIVND (reference sequence). Trimming cost V 7 bases and J 3 bases; bases outside gene matches: 11. The CDR3 consists of 16 residues. The CDR3 reads CASTPWPGLATDTQYF. The CDR3 region has the DNA TGTGCCAGTACTCCATGGCCGGGACTAGCAACAGATACGCAGTATTTT.

The chain carries TRBV7-8 and TRBJ2-1, with TRBD2 identical over 7 bases. The CDR3 spans 15 residues. Germline trimming cut 0 bases from V and 2 bases from J; bases unmatched to any gene: 1. CDR1 is SGHVS, CDR2 FQNEAQ, per germline. The CDR3: CASSLAGGAYNEQFF. Here the CDR3 DNA reads TGTGCCAGCAGCTTAGCGGGAGGGGCCTACAATGAGCAGTTCTTC.

This rearrangement joins TRBV29-1 to TRBJ2-7; maybe TRBD2 (6 bases). Trimming left V 1 base short and J 4 bases short, with 20 bases between. Germline-derived CDR1 and CDR2 are SQVTM and ANQGSEA. The CDR3 has 16 residues. The CDR3 loop is CSVEVRSGGTKYEQYF. The CDR3 bases are TGCAGCGTTGAAGTGAGGTCCGGCGGGACCAAGTACGAGCAGTACTTC.

This chain uses TRBV28 with TRBJ2-7; D is possibly TRBD1 (6 bases). Trimming stripped 2 bases from V and 2 bases from J, with 13 bases between. The CDR3 sequence is 15 residues long. From germline, CDR1 is MDHEN and CDR2 SYDVKM. CDR3 in amino acids: CASSLRVGAPYEQYF. The CDR3, as DNA: TGTGCCAGCAGTTTACGAGTGGGGGCCCCCTACGAGCAGTACTTC.

The chain links TRBV4-3 to TRBJ2-2; D might be TRBD1 (6 bases). The CDR3 has 15 amino acids. Trimming cost V 4 bases and J 3 bases, with 12 bases left between them. CDR1 is LGHNA, CDR2 YSLEER, per germline. The CDR3 spells CASSRAQGDTGELFF. The CDR3 DNA sequence: TGCGCCAGCAGCCGGGCACAGGGCGACACCGGGGAGCTGTTTTTT.

V usage is TRBV18 and J usage is TRBJ2-6; D is uncertain. Trimming took off 6 bases at V and 0 bases at J, with 21 bases between the two ends. Germline assignment: CDR1 KGHSH and CDR2 LQKENI. The CDR3 runs to 19 residues. The CDR3 reads CASSPGPPYSRSGANVLTF. The CDR3 DNA sequence: TGTGCCAGCTCGCCCGGGCCCCCTTACAGCCGCTCTGGGGCCAACGTCCTGACTTTC.

The rearrangement links TRBV7-2 to TRBJ2-2; TRBD2 matches 7 bases. Germline CDR1 and CDR2: SGHTA and FQGNSA. This CDR3 region has 13 residues. J gave up 9 bases and V 5 bases, and 6 bases lay outside the gene matches. The CDR3 sequence: CASSLQGGRELFF. The CDR3 DNA reads as TGTGCCAGCAGCCTTCAGGGAGGGCGGGAGCTGTTTTTT.

The chain combines TRBV11-2 with TRBJ2-7, with 14 bases fitting TRBD2. The CDR3 extends over 18 amino acids. The V gene end was trimmed by 2 bases and the J gene end by 0 bases; junction bases not matched to a gene: 6. Germline CDR1 and CDR2: SGHAT and FQNNGV. In DNA form, the CDR3 reads TGTGCCAGCAGCTTAAAGACTAGCGGGAGGGGTCTCTCCTACGAGCAGTACTTC. Protein sequence: CASSLKTSGRGLSYEQYF.

The chain joins TRBV9 to TRBJ2-3, with 10 bases identical to TRBD2. This CDR3 is 17 amino acids long. CDR1 SGDLS and CDR2 YYNGEE come from the germline V gene. V trimming: 0 bases; J trimming: 2 bases; junction bases outside the gene matches: 6. The chain's CDR3 is CASSVDSGRPLTDTQYF. The DNA for the CDR3 is TGTGCCAGCAGCGTAGATAGCGGGAGGCCCCTCACAGATACGCAGTATTTT.

The chain uses TRBV7-9 and TRBJ2-1; 7 bases align to TRBD1. The CDR3 extends over 15 amino acids. Per germline, CDR1 SEHNR and CDR2 FQNEAQ (reference sequence). Losses at the gene ends were 3 bases for V and 7 bases for J; bases not matched to a gene: 9. CDR3 bases: TGTGCCAGCAGCTTTGGACAGGCCAACCTTAATGAGCAGTTCTTC. It translates to CASSFGQANLNEQFF. The complete variable domain, with remaining parts taken from reference TRBV7-9 and TRBJ2-1, reads DTGVSQNPRHKITKRGQNVTFRCDPISEHNRLYWYRQTLGQGPEFLTYFQNEAQLEKSRLLSDRFSAERPKGSFSTLEIQRTEQGDSAMYLCASSFGQANLNEQFFGPGTRLTVL.